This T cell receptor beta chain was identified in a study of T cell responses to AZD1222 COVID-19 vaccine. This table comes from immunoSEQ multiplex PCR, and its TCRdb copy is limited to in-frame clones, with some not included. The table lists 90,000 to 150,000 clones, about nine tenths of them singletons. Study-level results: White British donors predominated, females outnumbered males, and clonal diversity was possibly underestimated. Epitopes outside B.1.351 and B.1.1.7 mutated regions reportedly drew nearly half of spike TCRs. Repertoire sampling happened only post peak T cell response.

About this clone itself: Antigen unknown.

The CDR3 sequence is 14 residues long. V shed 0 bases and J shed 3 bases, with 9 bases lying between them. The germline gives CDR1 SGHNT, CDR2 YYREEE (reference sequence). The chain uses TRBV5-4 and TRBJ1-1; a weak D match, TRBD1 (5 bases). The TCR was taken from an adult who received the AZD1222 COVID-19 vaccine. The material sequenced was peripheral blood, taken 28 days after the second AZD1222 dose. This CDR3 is CASSLVGHDTEAFF. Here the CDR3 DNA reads TGTGCCAGCAGCTTGGTGGGGCACGACACTGAAGCTTTCTTT. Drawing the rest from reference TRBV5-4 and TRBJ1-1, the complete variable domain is ETGVTQSPTHLIKTRGQQVTLRCSSQSGHNTVSWYQQALGQGPQFIFQYYREEENGRGNFPPRFSGLQFPNYSSELNVNALELDDSALYLCASSLVGHDTEAFFGQGTRLTVV.